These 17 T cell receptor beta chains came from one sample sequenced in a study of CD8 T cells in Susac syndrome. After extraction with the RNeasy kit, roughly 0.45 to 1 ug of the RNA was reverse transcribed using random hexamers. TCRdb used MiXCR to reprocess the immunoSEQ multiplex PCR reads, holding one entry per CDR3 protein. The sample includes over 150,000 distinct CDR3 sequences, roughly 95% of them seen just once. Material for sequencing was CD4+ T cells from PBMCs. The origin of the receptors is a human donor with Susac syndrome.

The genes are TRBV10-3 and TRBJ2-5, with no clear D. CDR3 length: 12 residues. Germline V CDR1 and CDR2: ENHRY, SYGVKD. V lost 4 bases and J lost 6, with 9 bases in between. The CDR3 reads CAISGGSQTQYF. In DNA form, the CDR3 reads TGTGCCATCAGTGGCGGTAGCCAGACCCAGTACTTC.

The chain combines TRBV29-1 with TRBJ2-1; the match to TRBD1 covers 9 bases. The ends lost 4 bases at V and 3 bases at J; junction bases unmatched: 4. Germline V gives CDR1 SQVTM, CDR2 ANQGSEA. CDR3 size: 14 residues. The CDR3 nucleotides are TGCAGCGTTGTGGGACAGGGTGTCTACAATGAGCAGTTCTTC. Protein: CSVVGQGVYNEQFF.

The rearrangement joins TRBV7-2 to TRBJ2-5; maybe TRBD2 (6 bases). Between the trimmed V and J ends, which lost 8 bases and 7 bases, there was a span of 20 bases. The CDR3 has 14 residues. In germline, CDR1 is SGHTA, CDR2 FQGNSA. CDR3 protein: CASCRDSLLRTQYF. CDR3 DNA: TGTGCCAGCTGTCGGGACTCCCTACTGAGGACCCAGTACTTC.

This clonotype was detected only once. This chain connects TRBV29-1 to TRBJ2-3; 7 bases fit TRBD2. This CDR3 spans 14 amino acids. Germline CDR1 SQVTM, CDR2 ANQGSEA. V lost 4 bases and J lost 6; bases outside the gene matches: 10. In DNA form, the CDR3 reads TGCAGCGTTGGGGTCGAGCGGGGCATGGATACGCAGTATTTT. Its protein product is CSVGVERGMDTQYF.

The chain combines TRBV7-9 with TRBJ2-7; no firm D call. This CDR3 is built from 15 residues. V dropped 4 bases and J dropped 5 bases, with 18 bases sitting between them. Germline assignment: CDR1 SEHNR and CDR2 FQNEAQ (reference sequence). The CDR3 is CASSSDPLPLDEQYV. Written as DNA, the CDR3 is TGTGCCAGCAGCTCAGACCCCTTGCCCCTTGACGAGCAGTACGTC.

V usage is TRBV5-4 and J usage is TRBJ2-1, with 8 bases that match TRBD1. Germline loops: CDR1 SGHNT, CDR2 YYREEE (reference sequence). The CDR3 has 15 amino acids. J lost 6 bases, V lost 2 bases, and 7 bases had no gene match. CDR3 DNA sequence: TGTGCCAGCAGCTTACGGCAGGGGGCCGGCAATGAGCAGTTCTTC. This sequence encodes CASSLRQGAGNEQFF.

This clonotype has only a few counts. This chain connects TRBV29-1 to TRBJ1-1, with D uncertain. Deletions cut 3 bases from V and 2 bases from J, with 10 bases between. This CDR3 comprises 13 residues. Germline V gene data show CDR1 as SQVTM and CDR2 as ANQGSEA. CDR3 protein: CSVDRPENTEAFF. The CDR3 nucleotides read TGCAGCGTTGATAGACCCGAAAACACTGAAGCTTTCTTT.

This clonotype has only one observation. This CDR3 reads CAGGDRDNEQFF. DNA for the CDR3: TGTGCCGGGGGGGACAGGGACAATGAGCAGTTCTTC. V usage is TRBV2 and J usage is TRBJ2-1, with 9 bases fitting TRBD1. The CDR3 has 12 amino acids. Germline V gives CDR1 SNHLY, CDR2 FYNNEI. The V gene end was trimmed by 11 bases and the J gene end by 5 bases; junction bases not matched to a gene: 4. Combining the CDR3 with reference TRBV2 and TRBJ2-1 gives the whole variable domain EPEVTQTPSHQVTQMGQEVILRCVPISNHLYFYWYRQILGQKVEFLVSFYNNEISEKSEIFDDQFSVERPDGSNFTLKIRSTKLEDSAMYFCAGGDRDNEQFFGPGTRLTVL.

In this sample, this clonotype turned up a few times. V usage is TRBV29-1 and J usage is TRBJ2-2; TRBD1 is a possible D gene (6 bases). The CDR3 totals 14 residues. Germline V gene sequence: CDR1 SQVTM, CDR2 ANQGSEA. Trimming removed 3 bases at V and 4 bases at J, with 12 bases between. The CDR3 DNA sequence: TGCAGCGTTGACACAGGGTATAGCACCGGGGAGCTGTTTTTT. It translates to CSVDTGYSTGELFF.

CDR3 coding DNA: TGTGCCAGCAGTCCCGGGACAGGGGCGGAGACCCAGTACTTC. Protein sequence: CASSPGTGAETQYF. This chain connects TRBV2 to TRBJ2-5, with 10 bases aligning to TRBD1. The CDR3 spans 14 residues. Germline V CDR1 and CDR2: SNHLY, FYNNEI. Losses at the gene ends were 5 bases for V and 5 bases for J; bases not matched to a gene: 5.

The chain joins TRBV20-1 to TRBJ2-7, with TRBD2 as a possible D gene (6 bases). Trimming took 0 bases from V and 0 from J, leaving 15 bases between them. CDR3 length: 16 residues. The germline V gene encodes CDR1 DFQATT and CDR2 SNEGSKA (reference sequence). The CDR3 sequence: CSARDPFSGSSYEQYF. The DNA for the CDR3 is TGCAGTGCTAGAGATCCGTTTAGCGGAAGCTCCTACGAGCAGTACTTC.

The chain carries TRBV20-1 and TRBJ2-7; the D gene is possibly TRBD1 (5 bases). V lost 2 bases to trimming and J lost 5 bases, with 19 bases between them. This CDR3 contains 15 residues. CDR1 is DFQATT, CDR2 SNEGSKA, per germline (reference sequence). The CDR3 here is CSARRAPWGTDEQYF. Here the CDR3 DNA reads TGCAGTGCTAGACGTGCCCCGTGGGGCACGGACGAGCAGTACTTC.

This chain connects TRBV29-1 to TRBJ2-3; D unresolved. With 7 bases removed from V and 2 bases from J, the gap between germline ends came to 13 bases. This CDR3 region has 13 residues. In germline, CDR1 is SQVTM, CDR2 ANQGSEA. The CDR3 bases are TGCAGCGCTGAGACGGACCCCACAGATACGCAGTATTTT. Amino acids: CSAETDPTDTQYF.

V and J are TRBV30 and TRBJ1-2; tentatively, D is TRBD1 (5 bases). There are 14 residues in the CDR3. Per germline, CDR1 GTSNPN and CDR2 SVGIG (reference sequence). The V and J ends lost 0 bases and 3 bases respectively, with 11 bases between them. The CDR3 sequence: CAWSVQGYDYGYTF. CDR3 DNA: TGTGCCTGGAGTGTGCAGGGCTATGACTATGGCTACACCTTC.

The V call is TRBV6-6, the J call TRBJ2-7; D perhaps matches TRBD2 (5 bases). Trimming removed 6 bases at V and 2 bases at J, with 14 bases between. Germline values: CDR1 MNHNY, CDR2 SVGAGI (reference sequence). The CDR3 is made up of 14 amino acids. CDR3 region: CASSPTGKTYEQYV. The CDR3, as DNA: TGTGCCAGCAGCCCGACCGGGAAAACCTACGAGCAGTACGTC.

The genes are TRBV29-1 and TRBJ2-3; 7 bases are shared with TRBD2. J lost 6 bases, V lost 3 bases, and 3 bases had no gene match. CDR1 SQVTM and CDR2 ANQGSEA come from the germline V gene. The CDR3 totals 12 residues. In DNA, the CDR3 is TGCAGCGTTGAGAGCGGGGATGATACGCAGTATTTT. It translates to CSVESGDDTQYF.

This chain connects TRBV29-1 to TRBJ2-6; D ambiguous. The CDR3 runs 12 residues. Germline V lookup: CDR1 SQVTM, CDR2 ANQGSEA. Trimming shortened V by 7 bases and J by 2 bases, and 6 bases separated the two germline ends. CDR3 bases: TGCAGCGCGAGCACTGGGGCCAACGTCCTGACTTTC. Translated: CSASTGANVLTF.